A single sample is the source of the 20 T cell receptor beta chains below, sequenced in a study of cytomegalovirus exposure and HLA in healthy donors. The PCR ran on 60 Vbeta and 13 Jbeta primers. Clones were read by immunoSEQ multiplex PCR, and TCRdb kept only the in-frame ones, dropping some. The sample contains about 120,000 clones, around three quarters of which appear only once. The sequencing sample was made of PBMCs. These receptors originate from a human donor in good health.

The chain combines TRBV19 with TRBJ2-2; 8 bases are a match to TRBD1. J was trimmed by 7 bases and V by 10 bases; bases with no gene match: 5. The CDR3 runs to 12 residues. In germline, CDR1 is LNHDA, CDR2 SQIVND (reference sequence). The CDR3 spells CATRQGFGELFF. CDR3 in DNA: TGTGCCACCAGACAGGGGTTCGGGGAGCTGTTTTTT.

The chain carries TRBV19 and TRBJ1-5; 8 bases match TRBD1. CDR1 is LNHDA, CDR2 SQIVND, per germline (reference sequence). V trimming: 6 bases; J trimming: 3 bases; junction bases outside the gene matches: 13. This CDR3 spans 17 amino acids. CDR3 sequence: CASSPSARDRINQPQHF. The CDR3 DNA is TGTGCCAGTAGCCCCTCTGCCCGGGACAGGATCAATCAGCCCCAGCATTTT.

V gene TRBV5-1 combines with J gene TRBJ2-2; 9 bases agree with TRBD2. Germline lookup yields CDR1 SGHRS and CDR2 YFSETQ. Unmatched junction bases numbered 13, after V lost 4 bases and J lost 6 bases. This CDR3 spans 17 amino acids. The CDR3 DNA is TGCGCCAGCAGCCCGACCCTTCTAGCGGGAAGTTCCGGGGAGCTGTTTTTT. It yields the protein CASSPTLLAGSSGELFF. Together with reference TRBV5-1 and TRBJ2-2, the CDR3 gives the full variable domain: KAGVTQTPRYLIKTRGQQVTLSCSPISGHRSVSWYQQTPGQGLQFLFEYFSETQRNKGNFPGRFSGRQFSNSRSEMNVSTLELGDSALYLCASSPTLLAGSSGELFFGEGSRLTVL.

The gene calls are TRBV4-2 and TRBJ1-2, with D possibly being TRBD1 (5 bases). Germline V CDR1 and CDR2: LGHNA, YNFKEQ. This CDR3 comprises 14 residues. Trimming took 0 bases from V and 8 from J, leaving 13 bases between them. Written as DNA, the CDR3 is TGTGCCAGCAGCCAAGATTTGGGGCAGGCCGGCTACACCTTC. This translates into CASSQDLGQAGYTF.

CDR3 DNA sequence: TGCGCCAGCAGCCCGGGAGTCGACTATGGCTACACCTTC. Protein sequence: CASSPGVDYGYTF. The chain is built from TRBV5-1 and TRBJ1-2; no clear D gene. The V gene's germline CDR1 is SGHRS and CDR2 YFSETQ. Trimming cost V 4 bases and J 3 bases, with 10 bases left between them. This CDR3 has 13 amino acids.

This clone has just one count. The V gene is TRBV5-5, the J gene TRBJ2-7, with TRBD1 matching 9 bases. The V and J ends lost 3 bases and 9 bases, in that order; junction bases with no gene match: 13. The CDR3 totals 15 residues. Germline V gives CDR1 SGHKS, CDR2 YYEKEE (reference sequence). The CDR3 here is CASSSGLGQGYWQYF. As DNA, the CDR3 is TGTGCCAGCAGCTCCGGGCTGGGACAGGGCTATTGGCAGTACTTC.

The chain combines TRBV4-1 with TRBJ2-1; 8 nucleotides line up with TRBD2. Looked up from germline, CDR1 is MGHRA and CDR2 is YSYEKL. The CDR3 runs to 17 residues. The V gene end was trimmed by 3 bases and the J gene end by 6 bases; junction bases not matched to a gene: 13. The CDR3 is CASSQTPGLEVLNEQFF. The DNA of the CDR3 is TGCGCCAGCAGCCAGACACCGGGACTAGAGGTCCTCAATGAGCAGTTCTTC.

This clone occurred a few times. The chain couples TRBV4-1 to TRBJ1-2; the D is unclear. Trimming took off 0 bases at V and 5 bases at J, with 10 bases between the two ends. Germline-derived CDR1 and CDR2 are MGHRA and YSYEKL. The CDR3 is 14 amino acids. CDR3 bases: TGCGCCAGCAGCCAAGATCTGACTACTTATGGCTACACCTTC. Translating it yields CASSQDLTTYGYTF.

The chain uses TRBV30 and TRBJ1-3, with 9 bases that match TRBD1. Germline CDR1 and CDR2: GTSNPN and SVGIG (reference sequence). CDR3 length: 14 amino acids. The V gene end was trimmed by 5 bases and the J gene end by 4 bases; junction bases not matched to a gene: 6. The CDR3 sequence: CAWGDRAAGNTIYF. The DNA of the CDR3 is TGTGCCTGGGGGGACAGGGCGGCCGGAAACACCATATATTTT.

The chain combines TRBV28 with TRBJ2-6; D possibly corresponds to TRBD1 (6 bases). Germline CDR1 is MDHEN and CDR2 is SYDVKM. V was trimmed by 10 bases and J by 5 bases, leaving 12 bases between them. The CDR3 is 13 residues long. CDR3 amino acids: CATKQGWANVLTF. The DNA for the CDR3 is TGTGCCACCAAACAGGGTTGGGCCAACGTCCTGACTTTC.

This chain uses TRBV5-4 with TRBJ1-1, with TRBD1 identical over 9 bases. Germline CDR1 reads SGHNT; CDR2 reads YYREEE (reference sequence). This CDR3 comprises 16 residues. V gave up 6 bases and J gave up 0 bases; unmatched junction bases: 9. CDR3 sequence: CASTRRDRVVNTEAFF. The CDR3 region has the DNA TGTGCCAGCACCCGCCGGGACAGGGTCGTGAACACTGAAGCTTTCTTT.

This clone was picked up a small number of times. The chain combines TRBV29-1 with TRBJ1-3; a weak D match, TRBD1 (6 bases). The germline V gene encodes CDR1 SQVTM and CDR2 ANQGSEA. Deletions cut 6 bases from V and 2 bases from J, with 11 bases between. The CDR3 sequence is 13 residues long. CDR3 bases: TGCAGCGTCGCCCAGGGGACTGGAAACACCATATATTTT. It codes for CSVAQGTGNTIYF.

In DNA form, the CDR3 reads TGCGCCAGCAGCTCACAGGGGCTTAGGGAAAAACTGTTTTTT. This translates into CASSSQGLREKLFF. V gene TRBV5-1 combines with J gene TRBJ1-4; 7 bases align to TRBD1. With V trimmed by 3 bases and J by 8 bases, 7 bases remained unmatched. The CDR3 extends over 14 amino acids. The germline gives CDR1 SGHRS, CDR2 YFSETQ. Variable domain in full (rest from reference TRBV5-1 and TRBJ1-4): KAGVTQTPRYLIKTRGQQVTLSCSPISGHRSVSWYQQTPGQGLQFLFEYFSETQRNKGNFPGRFSGRQFSNSRSEMNVSTLELGDSALYLCASSSQGLREKLFFGSGTQLSVL.

J is TRBJ1-2 and V is TRBV19; tentative D call: TRBD1 (5 bases). V lost 4 bases and J lost 2, with 8 bases in between. The germline V gene encodes CDR1 LNHDA and CDR2 SQIVND (reference sequence). This CDR3 has 13 residues. CDR3 residues: CASSSPGNYGYTF. The CDR3 nucleotides are TGTGCCAGTAGTAGCCCAGGGAACTATGGCTACACCTTC.

The V and J genes are TRBV27 and TRBJ2-1, with 7 bases identical to TRBD2. Germline V gives CDR1 MNHEY, CDR2 SMNVEV (reference sequence). Losses at the gene ends were 1 base for V and 3 bases for J; bases not matched to a gene: 9. This CDR3 is 17 amino acids long. CDR3 residues: CASSLFSGEGFYNEQFF. CDR3 sequence (DNA): TGTGCCAGCAGTTTATTTTCCGGGGAGGGGTTCTACAATGAGCAGTTCTTC.

The chain combines TRBV5-1 with TRBJ1-3, with D perhaps TRBD1 (6 bases). Germline CDR1 and CDR2: SGHRS and YFSETQ. The ends were cut back, 4 bases at V and 2 bases at J, with 10 bases in the middle. The CDR3 extends over 14 amino acids. The CDR3 reads CASSIGQTGNTIYF. The CDR3 DNA is TGCGCCAGCAGCATCGGACAGACTGGAAACACCATATATTTT.

The chain recombines TRBV6-5 with TRBJ2-5; D gene uncertain. Trimming cost V 6 bases and J 2 bases, with 13 bases left between them. The CDR3 length is 14 residues. Per germline, CDR1 MNHEY and CDR2 SVGAGI. The CDR3 loop reads CASSTGGGQETQYF. The CDR3 nucleotides read TGTGCCAGCAGCACCGGTGGCGGTCAAGAGACCCAGTACTTC.

This rearrangement joins TRBV4-2 to TRBJ2-1, with TRBD1 matching 9 bases. With 1 base clipped from V and 4 bases from J, the junction kept 2 bases outside the gene matches. Germline lookup yields CDR1 LGHNA and CDR2 YNFKEQ. The CDR3 length is 15 residues. In DNA, the CDR3 is TGTGCCAGCAGCCAAGCCGGGACAGGGTACAATGAGCAGTTCTTC. The encoded protein is CASSQAGTGYNEQFF.

V gene TRBV6-5 combines with J gene TRBJ1-1; perhaps TRBD1 as D (6 bases). Germline CDR1 MNHEY, CDR2 SVGAGI. The CDR3 is 13 residues long. Trimming pared 5 bases from V and 8 bases from J, leaving 15 bases between. The DNA for the CDR3 is TGTGCCAGCAGTAGTATCCCCCAGGGGGAAGCTTTCTTT. Translated: CASSSIPQGEAFF.

The chain employs TRBV4-1 and TRBJ2-2; D possibly corresponds to TRBD1 (5 bases). The CDR3 loop spans 13 amino acids. The V end lost 4 bases, the J end lost 6 bases, and 9 bases lay between the germline ends. The germline V gene encodes CDR1 MGHRA and CDR2 YSYEKL. As DNA, the CDR3 is TGCGCCAGCAGCCCGCTAGGGGCCGGGGAGCTGTTTTTT. The encoded protein is CASSPLGAGELFF.